This TCR beta chain came from a study of T cells in Graves' hyperthyroidism and ophthalmopathy. On the study more broadly: Peripheral blood sampling occurred at initial diagnosis, before any treatment.

Graves' hyperthyroidism without ophthalmopathy progression within 18 months was termed stable. Study-wide points: A 13 V-J model separated ophthalmopathy from stable hyperthyroidism. Most thyroid-expanded clonotypes above 0.001 were also found in blood.

This clonotype was picked up one time. Its antigen is undetermined. This CDR3 spans 12 amino acids. Per the germline V gene, CDR1 is GTSNPN and CDR2 is SVGIG (reference sequence). Trimming took 0 bases from V and 8 from J; bases not matched to a gene: 0. It was RNA transcripts that yielded the amplified TCR beta CDR3 regions. First-round RT-PCR of the TCR CDR3 relied on the HTBI primer set. TCRdb re-called the multiplex PCR reads with MiXCR, one entry per CDR3 protein. The table records about 210,000 distinct CDR3 sequences, 17% of them present only once. Material for sequencing was blood. This chain joins TRBV30 and TRBJ2-1, with 8 positions matching TRBD2. This TCR was sampled from a man aged 45 to 65 with Graves' hyperthyroidism. This chain's CDR3 is CAWSVGGDEQFF. The CDR3 coding sequence is TGTGCCTGGAGTGTCGGGGGGGATGAGCAGTTCTTC.